This T cell receptor beta chain was obtained from a study of blood T cell repertoires in COVID-19. Study background: Both acute and convalescent COVID-19 samples were obtained from the United States, Italy and Spain. PBMCs, B-cell-depleted T cells, or T cells provided the cDNA or gDNA that made up the material.

Per the original methods: Counts of nucleated cells, estimated from reference gene primer amplification, were obtained. Here immunoSEQ multiplex PCR was the method, and the copy in TCRdb shows in-frame clones only, minus some. That table supplies the V and J calls and clone size; D and trimming were determined from the DNA. This table holds tens of thousands of clones, roughly four fifths found once. V was shortened by 2 bases and J by 7 bases, with 17 bases between the two germline ends. CDR1 MGHRA and CDR2 YSYEKL come from the germline V gene. There are 15 residues in the CDR3. The rearrangement joins TRBV4-1 to TRBJ1-2; no firm D call. The clonotype comes from a man in his 60s with active COVID-19. The sequenced sample was peripheral blood. The CDR3 bases are TGCGCCAGCAGCCAACGGGAGGGATCCCCCATTGGCTACACCTTC. Translated: CASSQREGSPIGYTF.